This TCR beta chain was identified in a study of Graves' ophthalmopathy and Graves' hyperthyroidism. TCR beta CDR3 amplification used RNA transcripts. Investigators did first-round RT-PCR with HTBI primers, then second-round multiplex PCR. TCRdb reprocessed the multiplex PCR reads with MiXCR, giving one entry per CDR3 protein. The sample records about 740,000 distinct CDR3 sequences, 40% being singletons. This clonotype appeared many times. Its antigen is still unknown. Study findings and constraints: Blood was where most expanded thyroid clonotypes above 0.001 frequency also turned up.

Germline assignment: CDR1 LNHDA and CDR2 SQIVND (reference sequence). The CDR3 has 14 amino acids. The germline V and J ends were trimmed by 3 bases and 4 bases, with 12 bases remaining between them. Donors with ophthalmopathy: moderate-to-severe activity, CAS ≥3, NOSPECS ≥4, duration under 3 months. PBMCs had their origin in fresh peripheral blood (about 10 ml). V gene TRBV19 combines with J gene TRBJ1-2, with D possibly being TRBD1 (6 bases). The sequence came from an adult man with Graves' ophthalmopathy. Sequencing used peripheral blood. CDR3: CASSIFTGSYGYTF. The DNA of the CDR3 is TGTGCCAGTAGTATCTTTACAGGGAGCTATGGCTACACCTTC.